This TCR beta chain was sequenced during a study of T cells in Graves' hyperthyroidism and ophthalmopathy. This clonotype was seen at least ten times. V was shortened by 2 bases and J by 6 bases, with 9 bases between the two germline ends. The CDR3 has 12 amino acids. In germline, CDR1 is SGHDT, CDR2 YYEEEE. Amplified TCR beta CDR3 regions derived from RNA transcripts. HTBI primers were the set used in a first-round RT-PCR of the TCR CDR3. TCRdb reanalysed the multiplex PCR reads using MiXCR and keeps one entry per CDR3 protein. The sample contains roughly 200,000 distinct CDR3 sequences, 18% of which appear only once.

This sequence originates from a man between 40 and 49 years old with Graves' hyperthyroidism. Sample: blood. This chain links TRBV5-6 with TRBJ2-7; D perhaps matches TRBD1 (6 bases). As DNA, the CDR3 is TGTGCCAGCAGCTTCGACAGGCGCGAGCAGTACTTC. Translated: CASSFDRREQYF.